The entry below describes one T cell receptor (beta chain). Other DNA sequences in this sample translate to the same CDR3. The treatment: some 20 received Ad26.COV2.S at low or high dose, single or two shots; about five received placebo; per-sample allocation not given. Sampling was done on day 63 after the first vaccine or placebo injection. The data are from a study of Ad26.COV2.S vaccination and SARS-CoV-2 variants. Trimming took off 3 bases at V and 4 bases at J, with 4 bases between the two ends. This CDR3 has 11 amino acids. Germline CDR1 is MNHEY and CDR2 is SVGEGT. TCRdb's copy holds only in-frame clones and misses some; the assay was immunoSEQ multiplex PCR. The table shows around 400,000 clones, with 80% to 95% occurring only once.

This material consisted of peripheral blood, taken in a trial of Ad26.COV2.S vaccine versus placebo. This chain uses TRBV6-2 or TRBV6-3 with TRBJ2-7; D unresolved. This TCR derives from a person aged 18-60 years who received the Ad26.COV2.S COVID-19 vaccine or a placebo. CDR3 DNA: TGTGCCAGCAGTTATACTTACGAGCAGTACTTC. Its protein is CASSYTYEQYF.